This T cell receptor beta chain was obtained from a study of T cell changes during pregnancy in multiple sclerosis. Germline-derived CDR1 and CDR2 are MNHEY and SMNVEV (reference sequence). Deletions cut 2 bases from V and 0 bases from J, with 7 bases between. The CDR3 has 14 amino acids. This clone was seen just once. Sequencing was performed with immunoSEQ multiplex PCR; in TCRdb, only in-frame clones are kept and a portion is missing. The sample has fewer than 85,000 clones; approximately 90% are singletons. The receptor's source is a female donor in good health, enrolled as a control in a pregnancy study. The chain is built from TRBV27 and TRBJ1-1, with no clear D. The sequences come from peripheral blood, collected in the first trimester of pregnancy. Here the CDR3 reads CASSLGGMNTEAFF. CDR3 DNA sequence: TGTGCCAGCAGTTTAGGAGGGATGAACACTGAAGCTTTCTTT.